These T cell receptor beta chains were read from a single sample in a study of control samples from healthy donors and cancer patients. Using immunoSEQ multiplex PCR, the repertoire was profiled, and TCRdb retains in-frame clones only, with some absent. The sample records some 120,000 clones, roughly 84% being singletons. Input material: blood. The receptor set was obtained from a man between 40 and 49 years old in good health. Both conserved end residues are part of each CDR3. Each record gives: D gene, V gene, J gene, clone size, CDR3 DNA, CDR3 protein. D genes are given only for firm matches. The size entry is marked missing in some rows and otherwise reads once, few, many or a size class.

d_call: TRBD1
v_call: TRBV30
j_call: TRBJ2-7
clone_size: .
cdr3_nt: TGTGCCTGGAGTCCGACGCGGACAGGGATCGAGAACGAGCAGTACTTC
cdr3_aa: CAWSPTRTGIENEQYF

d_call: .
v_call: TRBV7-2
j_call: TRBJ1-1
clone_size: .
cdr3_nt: TGTGCCAGCAGCTCCACGGGGGGAAACACTTTCTTT
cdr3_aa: CASSSTGGNTFF

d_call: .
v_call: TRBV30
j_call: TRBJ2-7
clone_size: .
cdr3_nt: TGTGCCTGGAGCGGACACTACGAGCAGTACTTC
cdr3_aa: CAWSGHYEQYF

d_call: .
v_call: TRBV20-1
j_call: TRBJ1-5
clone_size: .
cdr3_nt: TGCAGTGCTAGTATACAGGGGCCCCAGCATTTT
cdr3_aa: CSASIQGPQHF

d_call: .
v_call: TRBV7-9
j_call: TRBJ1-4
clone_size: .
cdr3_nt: TGTGCCAGCAGCTTCCGGGGCACTAATGAAAAACTGTTTTTT
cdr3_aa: CASSFRGTNEKLFF

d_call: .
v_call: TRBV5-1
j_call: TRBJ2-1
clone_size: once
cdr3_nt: TGCGCCAGCAGCTTTAATGCGGGGGCCAGAGGCAATGAGCAGTTCTTC
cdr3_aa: CASSFNAGARGNEQFF

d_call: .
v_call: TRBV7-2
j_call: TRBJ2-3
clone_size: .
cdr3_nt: TGTGCCAGCAGCCCCTCTGGGCAGACCAGCGCAGATACGCAGTATTTT
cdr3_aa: CASSPSGQTSADTQYF

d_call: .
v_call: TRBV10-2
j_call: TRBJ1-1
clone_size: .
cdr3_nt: TGCGCCAGCAGTGAAGCGGGGACTGAAGCTTTCTTT
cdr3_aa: CASSEAGTEAFF

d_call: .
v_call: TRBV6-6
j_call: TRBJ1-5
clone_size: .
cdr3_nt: TGTGCCAGCAGCATTCAAGCAGGGGCGCCTAAGGCCCAGCATTTT
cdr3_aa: CASSIQAGAPKAQHF

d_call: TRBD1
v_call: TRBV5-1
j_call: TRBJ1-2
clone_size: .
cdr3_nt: TGCGCCAGCAGCTTGGAAGGACAGGGGTTCGGCGGCTACACCTTC
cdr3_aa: CASSLEGQGFGGYTF

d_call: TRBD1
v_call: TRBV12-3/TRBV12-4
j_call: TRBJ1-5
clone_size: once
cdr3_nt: TGTGCCAGCACACAGGGGGGGTATCAGCCCCAGCATTTT
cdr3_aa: CASTQGGYQPQHF

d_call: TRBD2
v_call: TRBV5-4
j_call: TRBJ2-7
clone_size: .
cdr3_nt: TGTGCCAGCAGCCCGGACCCTAGCGGGGGGGCCTACGAGCAGTACTTC
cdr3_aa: CASSPDPSGGAYEQYF

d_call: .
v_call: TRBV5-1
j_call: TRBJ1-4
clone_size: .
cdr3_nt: TGCGCCAGCAGCACGGCCGGGGGAGGGGGTGAAAAACTGTTTTTT
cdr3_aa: CASSTAGGGGEKLFF

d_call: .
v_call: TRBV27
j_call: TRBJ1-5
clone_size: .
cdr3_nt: TGTGCCAGCAGACAGAACGGCAATCAGCCCCAGCATTTT
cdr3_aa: CASRQNGNQPQHF

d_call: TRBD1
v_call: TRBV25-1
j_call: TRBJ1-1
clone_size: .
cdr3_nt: TGTGCCAGCAGAGGGACAGGCTACACTGAAGCTTTCTTT
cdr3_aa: CASRGTGYTEAFF

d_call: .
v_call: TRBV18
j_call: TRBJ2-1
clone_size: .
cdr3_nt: TGTGCCAGCTCACCAGCAGGGACGGGGGCGATAAGCTCCTACAATGAGCAGTTCTTC
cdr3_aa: CASSPAGTGAISSYNEQFF

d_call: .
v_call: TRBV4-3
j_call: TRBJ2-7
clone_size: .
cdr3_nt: TGCGCCAGCAGTCCATGGGAGAACTACGAGCAGTACTTC
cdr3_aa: CASSPWENYEQYF

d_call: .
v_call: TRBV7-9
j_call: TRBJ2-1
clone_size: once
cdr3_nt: TGTGCCAGCAGCGTCCAAGAGTTGATAGGAGAGCAGTTCTTC
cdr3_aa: CASSVQELIGEQFF

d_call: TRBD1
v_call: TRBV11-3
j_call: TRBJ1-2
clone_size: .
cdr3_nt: TGTGCCAGCAGCTCATGGACAGGTCTTAACTATGGCTACACCTTC
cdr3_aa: CASSSWTGLNYGYTF

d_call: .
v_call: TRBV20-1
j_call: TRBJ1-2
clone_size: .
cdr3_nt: TGCAGTGCTAGTAAGTCGGGCCAACCTACGACCTATGGCTACACCTTC
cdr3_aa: CSASKSGQPTTYGYTF

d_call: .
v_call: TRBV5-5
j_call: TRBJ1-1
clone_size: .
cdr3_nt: TGTGCCAGCGGCCGAGGGACCACTGAAGCTTTCTTT
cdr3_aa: CASGRGTTEAFF

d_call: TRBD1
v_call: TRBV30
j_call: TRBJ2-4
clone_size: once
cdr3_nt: TGTGCCTGGACTACAGGGGACATTCAGTACTTC
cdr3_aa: CAWTTGDIQYF

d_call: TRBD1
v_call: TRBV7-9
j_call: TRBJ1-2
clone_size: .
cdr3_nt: TGTGCCAGCAGCTCCACGGCGGGACAGGCCCTATATGGCTACACCTTC
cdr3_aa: CASSSTAGQALYGYTF

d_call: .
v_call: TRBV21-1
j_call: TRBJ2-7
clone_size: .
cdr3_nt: TGTGCCAGCAGCAAAGGAAGGCCGAGACAGCTCTACGAGCAGTACTTC
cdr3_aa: CASSKGRPRQLYEQYF

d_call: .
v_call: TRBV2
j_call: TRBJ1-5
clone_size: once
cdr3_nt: TGTGCCAGCAGTGATGAGGACAGTTTCTTCAATCAGCCCCAGCATTTT
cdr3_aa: CASSDEDSFFNQPQHF

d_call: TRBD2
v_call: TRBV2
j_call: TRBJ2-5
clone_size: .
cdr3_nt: TGTGCCAGCAGTGTTAGCGGGGGCGAGTCGTACTTC
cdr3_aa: CASSVSGGESYF

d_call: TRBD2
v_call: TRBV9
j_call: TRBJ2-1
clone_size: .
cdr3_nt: TGTGCCAGCAGCGTAGGGAATAGCGGGGGGCGCGATGAGCAGTTCTTC
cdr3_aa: CASSVGNSGGRDEQFF

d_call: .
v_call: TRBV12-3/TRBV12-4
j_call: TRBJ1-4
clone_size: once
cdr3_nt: TGTGCCAGCAGTTTTAGTGAAAAACTGTTTTTT
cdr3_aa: CASSFSEKLFF

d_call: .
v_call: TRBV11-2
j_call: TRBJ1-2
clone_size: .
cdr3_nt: TGTGCCAGCAGCTTTGTACAGATCGATGGCTACACCTTC
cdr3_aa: CASSFVQIDGYTF

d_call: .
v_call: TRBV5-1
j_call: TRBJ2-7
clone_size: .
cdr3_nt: TGCGCCAGCAGCTTGGTTGTAGGGAACTACGAGCAGTACTTC
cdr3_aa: CASSLVVGNYEQYF

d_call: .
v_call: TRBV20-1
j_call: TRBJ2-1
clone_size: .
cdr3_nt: TGCAGTGCTAGTGACTTCTACAATGAGCAGTTCTTC
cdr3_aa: CSASDFYNEQFF

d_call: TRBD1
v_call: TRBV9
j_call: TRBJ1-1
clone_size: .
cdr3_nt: TGTGCCAGCAGCCCACTCGGGACAGGGGTCACCGAAGCTTTCTTT
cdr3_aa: CASSPLGTGVTEAFF

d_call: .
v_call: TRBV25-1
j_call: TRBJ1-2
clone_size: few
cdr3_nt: .
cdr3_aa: CASRKSGTSVRGPDLYF

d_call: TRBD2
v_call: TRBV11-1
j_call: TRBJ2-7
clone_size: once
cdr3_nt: TGTGCCAGCAGCTTAGGAGCGGGGGGCTACGAGCAGTACTTC
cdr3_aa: CASSLGAGGYEQYF

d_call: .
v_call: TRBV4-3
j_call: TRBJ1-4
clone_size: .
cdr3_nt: TGCGCCAGCAGCCAAGATGCAGGGGTTAATGAAAAACTGTTTTTT
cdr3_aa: CASSQDAGVNEKLFF

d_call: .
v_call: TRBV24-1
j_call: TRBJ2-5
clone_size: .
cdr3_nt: TGTGCCACCAGGTTTGGGGAGGCCGGGACCCAGTACTTC
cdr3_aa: CATRFGEAGTQYF

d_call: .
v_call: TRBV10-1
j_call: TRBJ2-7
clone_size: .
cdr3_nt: TGCGCCAGCAGCCCCGCAGACAGGTCCTACGAGCAGTACTTC
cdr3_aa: CASSPADRSYEQYF

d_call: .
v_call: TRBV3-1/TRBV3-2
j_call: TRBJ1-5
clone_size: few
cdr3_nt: TGTGCCAGCAGCCAAGGCGGGACGTTAGGTCAGCCCCAGCATTTT
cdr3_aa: CASSQGGTLGQPQHF

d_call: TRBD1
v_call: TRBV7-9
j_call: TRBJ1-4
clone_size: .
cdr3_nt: TGTGCCAGCATCACCGGGACAGGGGTACTGGAGGAAAAACTGTTTTTT
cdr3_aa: CASITGTGVLEEKLFF

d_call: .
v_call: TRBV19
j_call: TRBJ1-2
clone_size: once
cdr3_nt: TGTGCCAGTAGTATTGGAGGGGACTCGTCAAACTATGGCTACACCTTC
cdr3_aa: CASSIGGDSSNYGYTF

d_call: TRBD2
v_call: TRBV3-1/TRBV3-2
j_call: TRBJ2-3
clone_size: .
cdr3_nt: TGTGCCAGCCGGGGAAGCGGGGGGGTAGCAGATACGCAGTATTTT
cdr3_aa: CASRGSGGVADTQYF